Listed below are T cell receptor beta chains from one sample, sequenced in a study of cytomegalovirus exposure and HLA in healthy donors. Measured with immunoSEQ multiplex PCR; TCRdb has only the in-frame clones, and not every one. The sample records roughly 180,000 clones, about 10% being singletons. Sequencing used PBMCs. The receptor source for this set is a woman aged 25 to 39 in good health and CMV-seropositive. The CDR3 runs from the conserved cysteine through the conserved F or W. A D gene is named only where the DNA matches it firmly. The size of a clone is reported for some rows only, either as once, few or many, or as a class for expanded clones.

D,J,V,size,length,DNA,CDR3
TRBD1,TRBJ1-1,TRBV28,NA,16,TGTGCCAGCAGTTTTCAGAGGGCTCCAGGGGGCACTGAAGCTTTCTTT,CASSFQRAPGGTEAFF
NA,TRBJ2-4,TRBV6-1,NA,17,TGTGCCAGCAGTGAATGGACAGTGACAGAAGCCAAAAACATTCAGTACTTC,CASSEWTVTEAKNIQYF
TRBD1,TRBJ2-7,TRBV27,few,13,TGTGCCAGCAGTGCTGGGACAGGGCCCGAGCAGTACTTC,CASSAGTGPEQYF
NA,TRBJ1-2,TRBV30,few,14,TGTGCCTGGAGTACCGGACAGTTCCTCGGAGGCTACACCTTC,CAWSTGQFLGGYTF
TRBD2,TRBJ2-7,TRBV5-1,NA,16,TGCGCCAGCAGCTTTTTAGCGGGAGACCCAACCCACGAGCAGTACTTC,CASSFLAGDPTHEQYF
NA,TRBJ2-1,TRBV7-2,NA,15,TGTGCCAGCAGCTTTACGGTTAGCGGTTACAATGAGCAGTTCTTC,CASSFTVSGYNEQFF
NA,TRBJ2-1,TRBV19,NA,14,TGTGCCAGTAGTACCCTGGTGAGGGCGAATGAGCAGTTCTTC,CASSTLVRANEQFF
TRBD2,TRBJ2-7,TRBV11-2,few,15,TGTGCCAGCAGCTTAGTCCAAGCGGGACTGTACGAGCAGTACTTC,CASSLVQAGLYEQYF
NA,TRBJ1-4,TRBV7-7,NA,13,TGTGCCAGCAGCCCTGACCGGAGTGGGAAACTGTTTTTT,CASSPDRSGKLFF
TRBD2,TRBJ2-2,TRBV4-1,few,14,TGCGCCAGCAGCCATACTAGCGGAACCGGGGAGCTGTTTTTT,CASSHTSGTGELFF
TRBD1,TRBJ1-5,TRBV6-1,few,15,TGTGCCAGCAGCCTTACCGGGACAGACAATCAGCCCCAGCATTTT,CASSLTGTDNQPQHF
TRBD1,TRBJ2-7,TRBV5-1,few,16,TGCGCCAGCAGCGAAATGCCCGGGACAGGGATCTACGAGCAGTACTTC,CASSEMPGTGIYEQYF
NA,TRBJ1-1,TRBV19,NA,14,TGTGCCAGTAGTACCGAGACACCGAACACTGAAGCTTTCTTT,CASSTETPNTEAFF
TRBD1,TRBJ2-2,TRBV19,NA,16,TGTGCCAGTAGTATTAGAGGACAGGGGGCGATCGGGGAGCTGTTTTTT,CASSIRGQGAIGELFF
TRBD1,TRBJ1-1,TRBV28,few,21,TGTGCCAGCAGTTTGCCTCCTGAGGTAGGTCTACTGACAGGGGGAGGCACTGAAGCTTTCTTT,CASSLPPEVGLLTGGGTEAFF
NA,TRBJ2-2,TRBV5-1,NA,15,TGCGCCAGCAGCTTGACGGGAGTTTTATCTGGGGAGCTGTTTTTT,CASSLTGVLSGELFF
TRBD2,TRBJ2-7,TRBV6-4,few,16,TGTGCCAGCAGTCGGTCCTGCGGGAGAATGGCCTACGAGCAGTACTTC,CASSRSCGRMAYEQYF
NA,TRBJ2-7,TRBV4-1,NA,17,TGCGCCAGCAGCCACCGTACGGACCGCAGGGGAACAGGGGAGCAGTACTTC,CASSHRTDRRGTGEQYF
TRBD1,TRBJ2-1,TRBV6-4,NA,17,TGTGCCAGCAGTGCCCGCCCGGGACAGGGATCCTACAATGAGCAGTTCTTC,CASSARPGQGSYNEQFF
NA,TRBJ1-3,TRBV5-1,few,17,TGCGCCAGCAGCCGCCGGGACACAATGAGCTCTGGAAACACCATATATTTT,CASSRRDTMSSGNTIYF
TRBD2,TRBJ2-2,TRBV14,NA,17,TGTGCCAGCAGCCAAGATCTGATAGCGGGGTCTCGCGGGGAGCTGTTTTTT,CASSQDLIAGSRGELFF
TRBD2,TRBJ2-1,TRBV5-1,NA,19,TGCGCCAGCAGCTTCCAGCGCTCCGTAGCGGGAGCCTGGTACAATGAGCAGTTCTTC,CASSFQRSVAGAWYNEQFF
NA,TRBJ2-4,TRBV6-1,NA,15,TGTGCCAGCAGGGCCTTACGGGAAACCAAAAACATTCAGTACTTC,CASRALRETKNIQYF
NA,TRBJ2-1,TRBV5-1,NA,14,TGCGCCAGCAGCTTTCTAACTAGAAAGAATGAGCAGTTCTTC,CASSFLTRKNEQFF
NA,TRBJ2-1,TRBV19,few,15,TGTGCCAGTAGCTCCGACAGGAGCTCCTACAATGAGCAGTTCTTC,CASSSDRSSYNEQFF
TRBD2,TRBJ2-3,TRBV7-3,NA,15,TGTGCCAGCAGCGATTCGGGACTAGCATCAGATACGCAGTATTTT,CASSDSGLASDTQYF
TRBD1,TRBJ1-5,TRBV5-4,NA,16,TGTGCCAGCAGCTTGGGAACAGGGGCAAGCAATCAGCCCCAGCATTTT,CASSLGTGASNQPQHF
NA,TRBJ1-1,TRBV27,NA,13,TGTGCCAGCAGGGCGGAAATGAACACTGAAGCTTTCTTT,CASRAEMNTEAFF